This T cell receptor beta chain came from a study of OX40 agonist ivuxolimab in advanced cancers. Study as a whole: Three patients responded partially, comprising one with hepatocellular carcinoma and two with cutaneous melanoma. Points from the study as a whole: Mean expanded clone counts were higher in CD8+ than CD4+ T cells. Relatively little clonal expansion, among the lowest observed, appeared in partial responders at 0.1-3.0 mg/kg.

Profiled with immunoSEQ multiplex PCR; TCRdb holds only in-frame clones, not every one. The repertoire holds around 69,000 clones, with 89% as singletons. A note on this clone: The target antigen is unknown.

The TCR originated in an adult with an advanced solid tumor such as melanoma, head and neck, liver or kidney cancer. The material sequenced was CD4+ or CD8+ T cells sorted from blood, taken in a trial of the OX40 agonist ivuxolimab.

The CDR3 bases are TGTGCCAGCAGCGTAAGACCTTGGGTTACCACAGATACGCAGTATTTT. It is translated as CASSVRPWVTTDTQYF. This chain links TRBV9 with TRBJ2-3; no reliable D call. Germline CDR1 SGDLS, CDR2 YYNGEE. This CDR3 has 16 residues. V lost 1 base, J lost 2 bases, and 14 bases lay in between.